This TCR beta chain was obtained from a study of T cell responses to AZD1222 COVID-19 vaccine. Some clones are missing from TCRdb's copy, which holds only in-frame ones; the method was immunoSEQ multiplex PCR. The sample has about 110,000 clones, about 88% seen once. The sample consisted of peripheral blood, taken on day 0 of AZD1222 vaccination. The TCR comes from an adult in good health.

The chain's CDR3 is CASRIIQGPYEQYV. CDR3 bases: TGTGCCAGCAGGATCATACAGGGCCCCTACGAGCAGTACGTC. The chain carries TRBV6-5 and TRBJ2-7, with D possibly matching TRBD1 (6 bases). The V end was cut by 6 bases, the J end by 2 bases, with 14 bases between. The CDR3 sequence is 14 residues long. Germline assignment: CDR1 MNHEY and CDR2 SVGAGI.